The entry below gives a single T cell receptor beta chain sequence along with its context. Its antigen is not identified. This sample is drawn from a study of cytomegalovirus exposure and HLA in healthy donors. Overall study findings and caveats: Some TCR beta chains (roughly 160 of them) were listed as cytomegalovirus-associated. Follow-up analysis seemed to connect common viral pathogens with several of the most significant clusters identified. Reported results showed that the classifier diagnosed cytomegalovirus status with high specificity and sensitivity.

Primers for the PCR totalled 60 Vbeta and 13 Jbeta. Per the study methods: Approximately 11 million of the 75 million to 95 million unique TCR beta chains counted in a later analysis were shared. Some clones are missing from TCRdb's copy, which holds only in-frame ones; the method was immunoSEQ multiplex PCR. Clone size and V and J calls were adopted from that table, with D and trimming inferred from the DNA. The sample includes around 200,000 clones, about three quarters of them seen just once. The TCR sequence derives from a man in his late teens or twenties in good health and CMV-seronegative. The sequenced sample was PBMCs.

The CDR3 protein is CASSIGSGTGRSWVGYTF. The CDR3 region has the DNA TGTGCCAGTAGTATAGGATCCGGGACAGGGCGTTCATGGGTCGGCTACACCTTC. V is TRBV19 and J is TRBJ1-2, with 9 positions matching TRBD1. CDR1 is LNHDA, CDR2 SQIVND, per germline (reference sequence). CDR3 length: 18 amino acids. J was trimmed by 8 bases and V by 1 base; bases with no gene match: 17.